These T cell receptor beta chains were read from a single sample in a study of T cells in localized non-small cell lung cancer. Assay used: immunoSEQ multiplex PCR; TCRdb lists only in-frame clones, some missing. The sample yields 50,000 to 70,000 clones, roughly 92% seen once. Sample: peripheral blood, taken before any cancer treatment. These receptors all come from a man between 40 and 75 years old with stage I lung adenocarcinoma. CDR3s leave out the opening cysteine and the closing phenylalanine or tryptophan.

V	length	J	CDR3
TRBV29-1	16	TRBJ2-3	SVFPTSGRASSTDTQY
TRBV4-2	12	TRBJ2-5	ASSLPTQLETQY
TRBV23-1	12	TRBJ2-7	ASSQGTSQYEQY
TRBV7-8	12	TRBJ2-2	ASSPGLPGGELF
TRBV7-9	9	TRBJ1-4	ASSFGEKLF
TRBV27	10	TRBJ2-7	ASSFPGSEQY
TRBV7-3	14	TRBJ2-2	ASSLTGLADVGELF
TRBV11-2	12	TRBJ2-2	ASSLEPGTGELF
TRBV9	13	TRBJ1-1	ASSAAGGPGTEAF
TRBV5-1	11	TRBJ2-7	ASRTGARGEQY
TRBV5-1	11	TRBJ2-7	ASSLGQGKEQY
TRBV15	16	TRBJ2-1	ATSRDNGGRVSVNEQF
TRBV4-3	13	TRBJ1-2	ASSQDVDGYYGYT
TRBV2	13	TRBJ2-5	ASRTDRGAEETQY
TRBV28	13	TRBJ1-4	ASSPGGGLGEKLF
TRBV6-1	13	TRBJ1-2	ASSGGRPGSYGYT
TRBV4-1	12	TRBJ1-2	ASSQEAGKYGYT
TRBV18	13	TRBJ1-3	ASSPVPGQGDTIY
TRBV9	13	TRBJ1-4	ASSVSPRENEKLF
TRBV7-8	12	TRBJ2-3	ASSPRTGTDTQY
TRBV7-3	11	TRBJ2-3	ASSVTQGDTQY
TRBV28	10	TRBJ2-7	ASSPRSYEQY
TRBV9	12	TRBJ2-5	ASSVDPFSETQY
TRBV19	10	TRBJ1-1	ASSTLSTEAF
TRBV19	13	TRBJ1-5	ASSTRGQLNQPQH
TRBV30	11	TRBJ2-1	ASGGSSYNEQF
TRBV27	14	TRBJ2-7	ASSLSLGGIRYEQY
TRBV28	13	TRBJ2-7	ASSVPGQGSYEQY
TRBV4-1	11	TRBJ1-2	ASSQGGRFGYT
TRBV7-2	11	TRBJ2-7	ASSQHGTYEQY
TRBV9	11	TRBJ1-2	ASSMLDKGAHT
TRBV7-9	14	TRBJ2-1	ASSAYRDRGGNEQF
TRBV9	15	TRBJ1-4	ASSVRGQGVTNEKLF
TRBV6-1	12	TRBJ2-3	ASSESSGRGTQY
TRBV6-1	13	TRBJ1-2	ASSVGTGTNYGYT
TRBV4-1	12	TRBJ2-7	ASSQGGLALEQY
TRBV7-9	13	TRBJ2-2	ASSLRLGGTGELF
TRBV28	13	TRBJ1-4	ASSLSGGANEKLF
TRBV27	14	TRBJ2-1	ASSSPYRGSYNEQF
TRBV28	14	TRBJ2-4	ASSPADIQRGHIQY
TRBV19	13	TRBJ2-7	ASSAGLAGAYEQY
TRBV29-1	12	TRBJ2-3	SVAARGTTDTQY
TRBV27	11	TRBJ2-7	ASMGGSGNEQY
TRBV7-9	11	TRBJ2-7	ASSFRGFHEQY
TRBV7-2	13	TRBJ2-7	ASSLTGTSGYEQY
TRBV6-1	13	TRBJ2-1	ASSDQAGGGDEQF